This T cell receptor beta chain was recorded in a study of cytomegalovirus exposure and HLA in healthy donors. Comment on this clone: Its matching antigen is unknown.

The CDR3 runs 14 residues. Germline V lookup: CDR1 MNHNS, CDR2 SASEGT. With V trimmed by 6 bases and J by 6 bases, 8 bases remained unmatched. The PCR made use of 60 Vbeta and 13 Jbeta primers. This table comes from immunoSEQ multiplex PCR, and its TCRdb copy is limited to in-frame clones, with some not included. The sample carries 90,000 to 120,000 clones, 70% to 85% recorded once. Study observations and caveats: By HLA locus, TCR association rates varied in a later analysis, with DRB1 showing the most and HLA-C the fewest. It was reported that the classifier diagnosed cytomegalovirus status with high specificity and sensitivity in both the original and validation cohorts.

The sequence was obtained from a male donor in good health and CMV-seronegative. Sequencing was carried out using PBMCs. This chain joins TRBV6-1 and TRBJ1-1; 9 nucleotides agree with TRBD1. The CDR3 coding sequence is TGTGCCAGCAGCCTAACGGACAGGGGACCTGAAGCTTTCTTT. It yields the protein CASSLTDRGPEAFF.